The 16 T cell receptor beta chains in this list originate from one sample, sequenced in a study of CD8 T cells in Susac syndrome. RNA in amounts of roughly 0.45 to 1 ug was reverse transcribed with random hexamers. TCRdb analysed the immunoSEQ multiplex PCR reads with MiXCR anew, one entry per CDR3 protein. The sample includes 150,000 to 200,000 distinct CDR3 sequences, about 95% seen only once; the top ten take 0.085% to 0.11%. Sample: CD4+ T cells from PBMCs. These receptor sequences come from a human donor in good health.

This chain links TRBV29-1 with TRBJ2-7; tentative D call: TRBD2 (6 bases). CDR3 size: 13 residues. V lost 3 bases, J lost 0 bases, and 9 bases lay in between. Germline CDR1 is SQVTM and CDR2 is ANQGSEA. CDR3 region: CSVDIGSSYEQYF. The CDR3, as DNA: TGCAGCGTTGATATCGGGAGCTCCTACGAGCAGTACTTC.

This clonotype was seen once. The chain carries TRBV7-2 and TRBJ2-1; D is uncertain. Germline-derived CDR1 and CDR2 are SGHTA and FQGNSA. V lost 5 bases and J 0 bases, leaving 14 bases between the germline ends. The CDR3 spans 16 residues. CDR3 sequence reads: CASSLDPNPSYNEQFF. The CDR3 DNA reads as TGTGCCAGCAGCCTCGACCCCAACCCCTCCTACAATGAGCAGTTCTTC.

The rearrangement uses TRBV3-1 and TRBJ2-7, with TRBD2 identical over 11 bases. Germline V gene lookup returns CDR1 LGHDT and CDR2 YNNKEL (reference sequence). The CDR3 totals 15 residues. V was pared by 6 bases and J by 0 bases, with 4 bases of the junction left unmatched. The CDR3 DNA sequence: TGTGCCAGCAGTAAAACTAGCGGGAGCTCCTACGAGCAGTACTTC. It codes for CASSKTSGSSYEQYF.

V and J are TRBV20-1 and TRBJ2-7; D possibly matches TRBD1 or TRBD2 (6 bases each). Germline V gene data show CDR1 as DFQATT and CDR2 as SNEGSKA (reference sequence). The CDR3 is made up of 15 amino acids. V gave up 4 bases and J gave up 4 bases, with 20 bases separating them. Here the CDR3 DNA reads TGCAGTGCTATCCTCCCAGGGGACTCTACTTACGAGCAGTACTTC. It translates to CSAILPGDSTYEQYF.

The chain couples TRBV9 to TRBJ2-1; 10 bases are shared with TRBD2. The ends lost 0 bases at V and 4 bases at J; junction bases unmatched: 4. The CDR3 sequence is 16 residues long. CDR1 and CDR2 (germline): SGDLS, YYNGEE. The CDR3 DNA reads as TGTGCCAGCAGCGTAGTCCCTAGCGGGAGATACAATGAGCAGTTCTTC. Residues: CASSVVPSGRYNEQFF. The whole variable domain, filled in from reference TRBV9 and TRBJ2-1, reads DSGVTQTPKHLITATGQRVTLRCSPRSGDLSVYWYQQSLDQGLQFLIQYYNGEERAKGNILERFSAQQFPDLHSELNLSSLELGDSALYFCASSVVPSGRYNEQFFGPGTRLTVL.

The chain combines TRBV20-1 with TRBJ1-5; D gene unclear. This CDR3 contains 13 residues. Germline values: CDR1 DFQATT, CDR2 SNEGSKA (reference sequence). V was shortened by 3 bases and J by 7 bases, with 13 bases between the two germline ends. CDR3 sequence: CSARKLGGQPQHF. CDR3 nucleotides: TGCAGTGCTAGGAAATTGGGAGGGCAGCCCCAGCATTTT.

The CDR3 DNA reads TGTGCCAGCAGCCAATCCCAGGGGCAGCCCCAGCATTTT. Translation gives CASSQSQGQPQHF. The rearrangement uses TRBV14 and TRBJ1-5; TRBD1 is a possible D gene (6 bases). Germline V gives CDR1 SGHDN, CDR2 FVKESK. V lost 2 bases, J lost 7 bases, and 9 bases lay in between. CDR3 length equals 13 residues.

The rearrangement joins TRBV5-1 to TRBJ1-1; no firm D call. V lost 2 bases and J lost 0, with 11 bases in between. CDR1 and CDR2 from the germline V gene are SGHRS and YFSETQ. The CDR3 loop spans 15 amino acids. CDR3: CASSFGAGVNTEAFF. CDR3 DNA sequence: TGCGCCAGCAGCTTCGGCGCAGGAGTGAACACTGAAGCTTTCTTT.

This chain joins TRBV29-1 and TRBJ2-7; D is perhaps TRBD2 (7 bases). The V gene lost 3 bases and the J gene lost 3 bases, with 15 bases spanning the gap. Germline V gene data show CDR1 as SQVTM and CDR2 as ANQGSEA. The CDR3 contains 14 residues. CDR3 loop: CSVESGGAYYEQYF. The DNA for the CDR3 is TGCAGCGTTGAGTCGGGGGGCGCGTACTACGAGCAGTACTTC.

This rearrangement joins TRBV20-1 to TRBJ2-3; D gene ambiguous. Trimming pared 6 bases from V and 6 bases from J, leaving 10 bases between. This CDR3 has 11 amino acids. Germline loops: CDR1 DFQATT, CDR2 SNEGSKA (reference sequence). The CDR3 region is CSATGPDTQYF. For the CDR3, the DNA is TGCAGTGCCACCGGGCCTGATACGCAGTATTTT.

V usage is TRBV30 and J usage is TRBJ2-1; 8 bases are shared with TRBD2. The CDR3 is 15 amino acids. V shed 3 bases, J shed 4 bases, and the junction held 8 bases outside the gene matches. CDR1 and CDR2 from the germline V gene are GTSNPN and SVGIG (reference sequence). In nucleotides, the CDR3 is TGTGCCTGGAGCCTTGCCAGCGGGAGTTACAATGAGCAGTTCTTC. Its protein is CAWSLASGSYNEQFF.

This chain joins TRBV19 and TRBJ2-3; TRBD2 matches 12 bases. CDR1 is LNHDA and CDR2 is SQIVND in the germline V gene (reference sequence). V was clipped by 5 bases and J by 2 bases; unmatched bases: 17. This CDR3 region has 20 residues. The CDR3 nucleotides are TGTGCCAGTAGTCCATATCCGGGACTAGCGGGCCGTAGAACCACAGATACGCAGTATTTT. It specifies CASSPYPGLAGRRTTDTQYF. The full variable domain, in which reference TRBV19 and TRBJ2-3 provide the parts outside the CDR3, is DGGITQSPKYLFRKEGQNVTLSCEQNLNHDAMYWYRQDPGQGLRLIYYSQIVNDFQKGDIAEGYSVSREKKESFPLTVTSAQKNPTAFYLCASSPYPGLAGRRTTDTQYFGPGTRLTVL.

The chain joins TRBV9 to TRBJ2-7; the D call may be TRBD1 or TRBD2 (5 bases each). Trimming removed 4 bases from V and 7 bases from J, with 18 bases in between. The length of the CDR3 is 14 residues. Germline CDR1 reads SGDLS; CDR2 reads YYNGEE. The CDR3 DNA reads as TGTGCCAGCAGCTCCAACCCCCAGAGGGGTGAGCAGTACTTC. Its translation: CASSSNPQRGEQYF.

The chain recombines TRBV30 with TRBJ1-4, with TRBD1 identical over 8 bases. J was trimmed by 5 bases and V by 8 bases; bases with no gene match: 7. Germline CDR1 reads GTSNPN; CDR2 reads SVGIG (reference sequence). The CDR3 consists of 13 residues. This chain's CDR3 is CAAETGVNEKLFF. For the CDR3, the DNA is TGTGCCGCCGAGACAGGGGTGAATGAAAAACTGTTTTTT.

The chain uses TRBV12-3 or TRBV12-4 and TRBJ2-7; perhaps TRBD1 as D (6 bases). V lost 6 bases, J lost 0 bases, and 12 bases lay in between. The CDR3 contains 14 residues. The CDR3 DNA reads TGTGCCAGCAGGTCGACAGGCCTCTCCTACGAGCAGTACTTC. Translated, it gives CASRSTGLSYEQYF.

The chain employs TRBV29-1 and TRBJ1-1, with TRBD1 matching 7 bases. Per germline, CDR1 SQVTM and CDR2 ANQGSEA. With 6 bases clipped from V and 1 base from J, the junction kept 8 bases outside the gene matches. The CDR3 totals 14 residues. The CDR3 DNA reads as TGCAGCGTAGCAGCAGGGGGTTCGAACACTGAAGCTTTCTTT. This gives the protein CSVAAGGSNTEAFF.